These 29 T cell receptor beta chains originate from one sample sequenced in a study of blood T cell repertoires in COVID-19. Profiling relied on immunoSEQ multiplex PCR, and the TCRdb table lists in-frame clones only, not all of them. Among roughly 100,000 clones listed, roughly four fifths were seen once. The sequencing input was peripheral blood. These receptors all come from a woman older than 75 with active or convalescent COVID-19.

The chain uses TRBV20-1 and TRBJ2-1; D is possibly TRBD2 (5 bases). The CDR3 has 17 amino acids. Per the germline V gene, CDR1 is DFQATT and CDR2 is SNEGSKA (reference sequence). The ends were cut back, 3 bases at V and 6 bases at J, with 24 bases in the middle. The CDR3 region has the DNA TGCAGTGCTAGTGTGGCTAGCAGATCTATCGTCGTCAATGAGCAGTTCTTC. It codes for CSASVASRSIVVNEQFF.

The V gene is TRBV5-6, the J gene TRBJ2-7, with TRBD2 identical over 12 bases. The CDR3 is made up of 17 amino acids. The V and J ends lost 0 bases and 2 bases, in that order; junction bases with no gene match: 6. Germline CDR1 SGHDT, CDR2 YYEEEE. CDR3: CASSLGLAGEGPYEQYF. The CDR3 bases are TGTGCCAGCAGCTTGGGACTAGCGGGAGAAGGCCCCTACGAGCAGTACTTC.

The chain joins TRBV27 to TRBJ1-2, with 9 bases lining up with TRBD1. V gave up 8 bases and J gave up 7 bases; unmatched junction bases: 14. This CDR3 is 15 amino acids long. Germline V lookup: CDR1 MNHEY, CDR2 SMNVEV (reference sequence). The CDR3 sequence: CASQPELGQGSGYTF. CDR3 bases: TGTGCCAGCCAACCGGAGCTGGGACAGGGTAGTGGCTACACCTTC.

The chain has TRBV5-6 and TRBJ2-5; 7 positions match TRBD1. The CDR3 sequence is 14 residues long. Germline V gives CDR1 SGHDT, CDR2 YYEEEE. J lost 4 bases, V lost 1 base, and 4 bases had no gene match. The CDR3 protein is CASSLQWDRETQYF. The CDR3 coding sequence is TGTGCCAGCAGCTTGCAGTGGGACAGAGAGACCCAGTACTTC.

The J gene is TRBJ2-7, the V gene TRBV20-1, with a weak D call TRBD2 (6 bases). This CDR3 comprises 11 residues. V lost 7 bases to trimming and J lost 2 bases, with 9 bases between them. Germline assignment: CDR1 DFQATT and CDR2 SNEGSKA (reference sequence). The CDR3 DNA follows: TGCAGTGGGGCGGGAACCTACGAGCAGTACTTC. Translation: CSGAGTYEQYF.

This clone came up a few times. The chain joins TRBV19 to TRBJ2-3, with 7 bases aligning to TRBD1. The CDR3 spans 15 residues. V trimming: 7 bases; J trimming: 1 base; junction bases outside the gene matches: 8. Germline V CDR1 and CDR2: LNHDA, SQIVND (reference sequence). CDR3 in DNA: TGTGCCAGTACTTTATACAGGGGTGGCACAGATACGCAGTATTTT. This sequence encodes CASTLYRGGTDTQYF. The entire variable domain, with the rest obtained from reference TRBV19 and TRBJ2-3, is as follows: DGGITQSPKYLFRKEGQNVTLSCEQNLNHDAMYWYRQDPGQGLRLIYYSQIVNDFQKGDIAEGYSVSREKKESFPLTVTSAQKNPTAFYLCASTLYRGGTDTQYFGPGTRLTVL.

The rearrangement links TRBV18 to TRBJ1-1, with a possible D match to TRBD1 (6 bases). CDR3 size: 14 residues. Germline CDR1 reads KGHSH; CDR2 reads LQKENI. The V gene lost 3 bases and the J gene lost 1 base, with 9 bases spanning the gap. The CDR3 DNA sequence: TGTGCCAGCTCACCCTTGACAGGGAACACTGAAGCTTTCTTT. Protein: CASSPLTGNTEAFF. The full variable domain, in which reference TRBV18 and TRBJ1-1 provide the parts outside the CDR3, is NAGVMQNPRHLVRRRGQEARLRCSPMKGHSHVYWYRQLPEEGLKFMVYLQKENIIDESGMPKERFSAEFPKEGPSILRIQQVVRGDSAAYFCASSPLTGNTEAFFGQGTRLTVV.

A single count supports this clone. The chain uses TRBV6-6 and TRBJ1-5; tentatively, D is TRBD1 (6 bases). CDR3 size: 15 residues. Trimming removed 6 bases at V and 2 bases at J, with 14 bases between. The germline CDR1 and CDR2 sequences are MNHNY and SVGAGI (reference sequence). The CDR3 DNA reads TGTGCCAGCAGCTCTACGACAGGCGGCAATCAGCCCCAGCATTTT. Its protein is CASSSTTGGNQPQHF.

V is TRBV12-3 or TRBV12-4 and J is TRBJ2-7, with 8 bases matching TRBD2. The CDR3 extends over 13 amino acids. Germline trimming cut 7 bases from V and 3 bases from J; bases unmatched to any gene: 5. The CDR3 loop is CASTKSGGYEQYF. Here the CDR3 DNA reads TGTGCCAGCACCAAGAGCGGGGGCTACGAGCAGTACTTC.

This chain uses TRBV4-2 with TRBJ1-6, with 7 bases lining up with TRBD1. The junction had 2 bases not matched to a gene; V was cut back by 1 base and J by 5 bases. Looked up from germline, CDR1 is LGHNA and CDR2 is YNFKEQ. This CDR3 is 15 amino acids long. CDR3 in DNA: TGTGCCAGCAGCCAAGGACAGGGTGATAATTCACCCCTCCACTTT. It encodes CASSQGQGDNSPLHF.

The chain uses TRBV6-6 and TRBJ2-5, with a weak D call TRBD2 (6 bases). The germline gives CDR1 MNHNY, CDR2 SVGAGI (reference sequence). V was cut by 0 bases and J by 4 bases, with 6 bases left in between. The CDR3 runs to 13 residues. CDR3 in amino acids: CASSYSTRETQYF. CDR3 nucleotide sequence: TGTGCCAGCAGTTACTCGACTAGAGAGACCCAGTACTTC.

The J gene is TRBJ2-3, the V gene TRBV19, with 9 bases fitting TRBD2. The J segment lost 5 bases and the V segment lost 5 bases, leaving 11 bases of the junction unmatched. This CDR3 is 16 amino acids long. In germline, CDR1 is LNHDA, CDR2 SQIVND (reference sequence). The CDR3 region is CASSPQRGGGKDTQYF. As DNA, the CDR3 is TGTGCCAGTAGTCCCCAGCGCGGGGGGGGTAAAGATACGCAGTATTTT.

The chain joins TRBV5-1 to TRBJ1-6; a possible D gene is TRBD1 (6 bases). Between the trimmed V and J ends, which lost 1 base and 7 bases, there was a span of 12 bases. Germline V gives CDR1 SGHRS, CDR2 YFSETQ. There are 15 residues in the CDR3. For the CDR3, the DNA is TGCGCCAGCAGCTTGTTGCAGGGGTTGAATTCACCCCTCCACTTT. Protein product: CASSLLQGLNSPLHF.

Only a few counts were recorded for this clone. V is TRBV30 and J is TRBJ1-1, with unresolved D. V lost 5 bases and J lost 1, with 8 bases in between. The CDR3 runs 12 residues. Germline loops: CDR1 GTSNPN, CDR2 SVGIG (reference sequence). This CDR3 is CAWGNGNTEAFF. The CDR3 region has the DNA TGTGCCTGGGGTAACGGGAACACTGAAGCTTTCTTT.

The chain combines TRBV5-1 with TRBJ1-3; no definite D call. Germline V CDR1 and CDR2: SGHRS, YFSETQ. There are 14 residues in the CDR3. The V gene lost 0 bases and the J gene lost 3 bases, with 7 bases spanning the gap. The CDR3 DNA is TGCGCCAGCAGCTTGGTGGGCTATGGAAACACCATATATTTT. It encodes CASSLVGYGNTIYF.

This clone was counted a few times. The chain uses TRBV25-1 and TRBJ1-2; no clear D gene. There are 13 residues in the CDR3. CDR1 and CDR2 from the germline V gene are MGHDK and SYGVNS. Deletions cut 1 base from V and 7 bases from J, with 10 bases between. Here the CDR3 DNA reads TGTGCCAGCAGTGAATCTGGGCGGGCTGGCTACACCTTC. Translated: CASSESGRAGYTF.

DNA of the CDR3: TGTGCCAGCAGCTTAGCAAGGGGAGGGGCAGAGACCCAGTACTTC. This codes for CASSLARGGAETQYF. The chain is built from TRBV7-9 and TRBJ2-5; TRBD2 matches at 7 bases. The CDR3 has 15 residues. The J segment lost 4 bases and the V segment lost 0 bases, leaving 5 bases of the junction unmatched. Germline lookup yields CDR1 SEHNR and CDR2 FQNEAQ (reference sequence).

The rearrangement uses TRBV4-3 and TRBJ1-2, with 8 bases fitting TRBD1. CDR1 is LGHNA, CDR2 YSLEER, per germline. V shed 1 base, J shed 5 bases, and the junction held 6 bases outside the gene matches. The CDR3 runs 15 residues. The CDR3 protein is CASSQVSGTGYGYTF. CDR3 nucleotide sequence: TGCGCCAGCAGCCAAGTGTCCGGGACAGGTTATGGCTACACCTTC.

This clone showed up just once. V and J are TRBV15 and TRBJ2-7, with D tentatively TRBD1 (6 bases). CDR1 and CDR2 from the germline V gene are LNHNV and YYDKDF (reference sequence). The germline V and J ends were trimmed by 0 bases and 5 bases, with 17 bases remaining between them. This CDR3 is built from 16 residues. The DNA for the CDR3 is TGTGCCACCAGCAGAGAATGGACAGTTGGTGTTCACGAGCAGTACTTC. Amino acid sequence: CATSREWTVGVHEQYF.

The chain uses TRBV19 and TRBJ2-1; TRBD1 agrees at 8 bases. This CDR3 has 14 amino acids. CDR1 and CDR2 from the germline V gene are LNHDA and SQIVND (reference sequence). Trimming removed 6 bases from V and 7 bases from J; junction bases left unmatched: 8. CDR3 in amino acids: CASSLGQGRNEQFF. CDR3 coding DNA: TGTGCCAGTAGCCTCGGACAGGGTAGGAATGAGCAGTTCTTC.

This sequence joins TRBV7-2 and TRBJ1-6, with a tentative D call TRBD1 (5 bases). CDR1 and CDR2 (germline): SGHTA, FQGNSA. This CDR3 comprises 16 residues. V was clipped by 2 bases and J by 9 bases, with 17 bases between them. The CDR3 loop is CASSLILGRVSSPLHF. For the CDR3, the DNA is TGTGCCAGCAGCTTAATTCTCGGCAGGGTATCTTCACCCCTCCACTTT. Full variable domain (remainder filled in from reference TRBV7-2 and TRBJ1-6): GAGVSQSPSNKVTEKGKDVELRCDPISGHTALYWYRQSLGQGLEFLIYFQGNSAPDKSGLPSDRFSAERTGGSVSTLTIQRTQQEDSAVYLCASSLILGRVSSPLHFGNGTRLTVT.

This clone showed up just once. The chain couples TRBV6-5 to TRBJ2-1; D possibly corresponds to TRBD2 (6 bases). The V gene lost 10 bases and the J gene lost 6 bases, with 16 bases spanning the gap. The CDR3 sequence is 13 residues long. Germline V CDR1 and CDR2: MNHEY, SVGAGI. CDR3 in amino acids: CATTVTTSNEQFF. DNA for the CDR3: TGTGCCACCACAGTGACGACTAGCAATGAGCAGTTCTTC.

CDR3 sequence: CASSERRTNEKLFF. The CDR3 coding sequence is TGTGCCAGCAGTGAGCGTAGAACTAATGAAAAACTGTTTTTT. The chain has TRBV2 and TRBJ1-4; D is unclear. The ends were cut back, 3 bases at V and 1 base at J, with 6 bases in the middle. The CDR3 totals 14 residues. The germline V gene has CDR1 SNHLY and CDR2 FYNNEI.

The J gene is TRBJ1-5, the V gene TRBV3-1 (or the pseudogene TRBV3-2); 9 bases are a match to TRBD1. Germline CDR1 is LGHDT and CDR2 is YNNKEL (reference sequence). CDR3 size: 13 residues. J gave up 7 bases and V 3 bases, and 1 base lay outside the gene matches. The CDR3, as DNA: TGTGCCAGCAGCCAGGACAGGGGACAGCCCCAGCATTTT. It specifies CASSQDRGQPQHF.

V gene TRBV11-2 combines with J gene TRBJ2-1; D possibly corresponds to TRBD2 (5 bases). With 5 bases removed from V and 8 bases from J, the gap between germline ends came to 13 bases. The CDR3 extends over 13 amino acids. Germline V gene data show CDR1 as SGHAT and CDR2 as FQNNGV. CDR3 nucleotide sequence: TGTGCCAGCAGCCGGCAAGCGGTCTATGAGCAGTTCTTC. Its translation is CASSRQAVYEQFF.

The chain carries TRBV28 and TRBJ1-5, with unresolved D. V was cut by 3 bases and J by 0 bases, with 12 bases left in between. Germline V gene sequence: CDR1 MDHEN, CDR2 SYDVKM. The CDR3 spans 16 residues. CDR3 in DNA: TGTGCCAGCAGTTTTCACCATTACTATAGCAATCAGCCCCAGCATTTT. It is translated as CASSFHHYYSNQPQHF.

V usage is TRBV27 and J usage is TRBJ1-5, with unresolved D. The CDR3 has 13 residues. Germline assignment: CDR1 MNHEY and CDR2 SMNVEV (reference sequence). Between the trimmed V and J ends, which lost 0 bases and 8 bases, there was a span of 8 bases. This CDR3 reads CASSLSRAKPQHF. In DNA form, the CDR3 reads TGTGCCAGCAGTTTATCGCGGGCGAAGCCCCAGCATTTT.

This clone appeared a single time. J is TRBJ2-3 and V is TRBV5-1; TRBD2 aligns across 8 bases. The CDR3 totals 18 residues. J lost 1 base, V lost 0 bases, and 10 bases had no gene match. From germline, CDR1 is SGHRS and CDR2 YFSETQ. The CDR3 reads CASSLVGLGASGTDTQYF. CDR3 nucleotides: TGCGCCAGCAGCTTGGTGGGACTAGGGGCCTCTGGCACAGATACGCAGTATTTT.

CDR3 protein: CASKGDPGTVYNEQFF. The CDR3 region has the DNA TGCGCCAGCAAAGGAGATCCCGGGACAGTCTACAATGAGCAGTTCTTC. V and J are TRBV5-1 and TRBJ2-1; 7 nucleotides match TRBD1. The CDR3 runs 16 residues. Trimming at V came to 6 bases and at J to 3 bases, leaving 12 bases not matched to a gene. Germline loops: CDR1 SGHRS, CDR2 YFSETQ.